A selection of T cell receptor beta chains follows, all from one sample in a study of blood T cell repertoires in COVID-19. The data were produced by immunoSEQ multiplex PCR, yet TCRdb's version contains in-frame clones alone and is incomplete. The sample comprises around 130,000 clones, about 81% of which are singletons, and 17% rests with the top ten. The sequencing sample was made of peripheral blood. Receptors originate from a woman of 80 years or more with acute or convalescent COVID-19. CDR3s include the opening cysteine and the closing phenylalanine or tryptophan. A D gene is named only where the DNA matches it firmly. Clone sizes are given selectively: once, few, many, or a class where the clone is expanded.

V gene	clone size	J gene	D gene	CDR3 protein	CDR3 DNA
TRBV24-1	NA	TRBJ2-3	NA	CATSATGEGTDTQYF	TGTGCCACCAGTGCCACAGGGGAGGGCACAGATACGCAGTATTTT
TRBV19	NA	TRBJ2-4	TRBD1	CASSRDSTGAKNIQYF	TGTGCCAGTAGCAGGGACAGCACTGGGGCCAAAAACATTCAGTACTTC
TRBV10-3	NA	TRBJ2-1	NA	CAISVSRTSYNEQFF	TGTGCCATCAGCGTCTCCAGGACATCCTACAATGAGCAGTTCTTC
TRBV10-2	once	TRBJ2-7	TRBD1	CASSEQQGPYEQYF	TGCGCCAGCAGTGAGCAACAGGGGCCCTACGAGCAGTACTTC
TRBV4-1	NA	TRBJ2-2	TRBD2	CASSQVGLAGVNTGELFF	TGCGCCAGCAGCCAAGTGGGACTAGCGGGAGTGAACACCGGGGAGCTGTTTTTT
TRBV6-5	NA	TRBJ2-2	NA	CASSSGSGELFF	TGTGCCAGCAGTTCAGGGTCCGGGGAGCTGTTTTTT
TRBV6-5	few	TRBJ1-5	NA	CASRGLFGQPQHF	TGTGCCAGCAGGGGGCTTTTCGGTCAGCCCCAGCATTTT
TRBV19	NA	TRBJ2-7	NA	CASSISGPSYEQYF	TGTGCCAGTAGTATATCAGGTCCTTCCTACGAGCAGTACTTC
TRBV6-2/TRBV6-3	many	TRBJ2-7	NA	CASSYWAHEQYF	TGTGCCAGCAGTTACTGGGCCCACGAGCAGTACTTC
TRBV2	NA	TRBJ2-1	TRBD2	CASRRGKMSTSGDWNEQFF	TGTGCCAGCCGTCGGGGGAAAATGTCGACTAGCGGGGATTGGAATGAGCAGTTCTTC
TRBV18	once	TRBJ2-7	NA	CASSPEVSYEQYF	TGTGCCAGCTCACCGGAGGTCTCCTACGAGCAGTACTTC
TRBV7-9	NA	TRBJ2-7	NA	CASSNAVNWLVHEQYF	TGTGCCAGCAGCAACGCGGTCAACTGGCTAGTCCACGAGCAGTACTTC
TRBV27	NA	TRBJ1-6	NA	CASSLNGVSYNSPLHF	TGTGCCAGCAGTTTAAACGGTGTCTCCTATAATTCACCCCTCCACTTT
TRBV30	NA	TRBJ1-6	NA	CAWSVGTRGTPLHF	TGTGCCTGGAGTGTAGGGACCAGGGGTACACCCCTCCACTTT
TRBV19	NA	TRBJ2-3	TRBD2	CASSRSGTSGRVSTDTQYF	TGTGCCAGTAGTAGGTCCGGGACTAGCGGGAGAGTCAGCACAGATACGCAGTATTTT
TRBV6-2/TRBV6-3	NA	TRBJ2-1	NA	CASSYEVGGSYNEQFF	TGTGCCAGCAGTTACGAGGTCGGAGGCTCCTACAATGAGCAGTTCTTC
TRBV6-6	NA	TRBJ1-6	NA	CASSPGTRKRSLHF	TGTGCCAGCAGCCCCGGGACACGGAAGAGATCCCTCCACTTT
TRBV19	few	TRBJ1-3	NA	CASSPSPGSGNTIYF	TGTGCCAGTAGTCCGTCCCCGGGTTCTGGAAACACCATATATTTT
TRBV4-1	NA	TRBJ2-1	TRBD2	CASSQDPITSGGWNEQFF	TGCGCCAGCAGCCAAGATCCGATCACTAGCGGGGGGTGGAATGAGCAGTTCTTC
TRBV12-5	once	TRBJ2-1	TRBD2	CASGLGLAGVYNEQFF	TGTGCTAGTGGTTTGGGACTAGCGGGAGTCTACAATGAGCAGTTCTTC
TRBV6-6	NA	TRBJ1-2	TRBD1	CASRSTGQGIIGYTF	TGTGCCAGCAGGTCCACCGGACAGGGGATAATTGGCTACACCTTC
TRBV2	NA	TRBJ1-1	TRBD1	CASSKGTGDQAFF	TGTGCCAGCAGCAAAGGGACAGGGGACCAAGCTTTCTTT
TRBV3-1/TRBV3-2	NA	TRBJ2-2	NA	CASLSRREDTGELFF	TGTGCCAGCCTCTCGAGAAGGGAGGACACCGGGGAGCTGTTTTTT
TRBV7-9	few	TRBJ2-3	TRBD2	CASSKTIGTSGGPTDTQYF	TGTGCCAGCAGCAAGACCATTGGGACTAGCGGGGGGCCCACAGATACGCAGTATTTT
TRBV7-2	once	TRBJ2-3	NA	CASSPWGDSTDTQYF	TGTGCCAGCAGTCCATGGGGAGACAGCACAGATACGCAGTATTTT
TRBV9	NA	TRBJ1-3	TRBD1	CASSDRGTGDTIYF	TGTGCCAGCAGCGACAGGGGCACTGGGGACACCATATATTTT
TRBV19	NA	TRBJ2-3	TRBD2	CASSMRTSGGWLGADTQYF	TGTGCCAGTAGTATGAGGACTAGCGGGGGGTGGCTTGGGGCAGATACGCAGTATTTT
TRBV7-8	NA	TRBJ2-3	TRBD1	CASSLGRTGVTDTQYF	TGTGCCAGCAGCTTAGGAAGGACAGGGGTCACAGATACGCAGTATTTT
TRBV7-2	NA	TRBJ2-1	TRBD2	CASSLKNPGLAGEKFF	TGTGCCAGCAGCTTAAAGAACCCGGGCCTAGCGGGAGAAAAGTTCTTC
TRBV18	NA	TRBJ1-1	NA	CASSPGTGIRMNTEAFF	TGTGCCAGCTCACCGGGCACAGGGATTCGTATGAACACTGAAGCTTTCTTT
TRBV9	NA	TRBJ2-3	NA	CASSVGDITDTQYF	TGTGCCAGCAGCGTAGGGGACATCACAGATACGCAGTATTTT
TRBV7-2	few	TRBJ2-1	TRBD2	CASSPSGTNYNEQFF	TGTGCCAGCAGCCCAAGCGGGACCAACTACAATGAGCAGTTCTTC
TRBV7-9	NA	TRBJ2-7	TRBD2	CASSLNLGTSADEQYF	TGTGCCAGCAGCTTAAATTTGGGGACTAGCGCGGACGAGCAGTACTTC
TRBV6-5	NA	TRBJ2-7	TRBD1	CASSSRGQREQYF	TGTGCCAGCAGCTCAAGGGGACAGCGGGAGCAGTACTTC
TRBV9	once	TRBJ2-2	TRBD1	CASSVASRGLAGELFF	TGTGCCAGCAGCGTAGCGTCCAGGGGGTTGGCCGGGGAGCTGTTTTTT